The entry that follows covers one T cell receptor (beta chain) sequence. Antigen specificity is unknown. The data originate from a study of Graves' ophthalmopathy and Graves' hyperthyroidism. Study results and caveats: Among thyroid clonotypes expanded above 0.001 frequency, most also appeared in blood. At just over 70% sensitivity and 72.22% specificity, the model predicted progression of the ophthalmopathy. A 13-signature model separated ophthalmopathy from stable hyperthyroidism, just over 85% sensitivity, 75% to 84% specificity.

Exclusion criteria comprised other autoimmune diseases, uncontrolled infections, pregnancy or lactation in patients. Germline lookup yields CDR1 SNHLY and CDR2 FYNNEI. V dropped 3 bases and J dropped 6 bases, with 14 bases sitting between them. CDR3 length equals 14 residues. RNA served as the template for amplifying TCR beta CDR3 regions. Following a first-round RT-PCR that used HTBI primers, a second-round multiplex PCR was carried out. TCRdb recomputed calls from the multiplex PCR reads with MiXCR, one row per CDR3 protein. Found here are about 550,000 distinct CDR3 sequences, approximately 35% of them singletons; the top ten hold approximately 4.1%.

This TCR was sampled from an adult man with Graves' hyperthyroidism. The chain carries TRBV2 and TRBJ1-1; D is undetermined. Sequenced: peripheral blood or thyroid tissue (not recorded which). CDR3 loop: CASSERIGRPEAFF. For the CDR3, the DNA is TGTGCCAGCAGTGAGAGGATAGGGAGGCCTGAAGCTTTCTTT.